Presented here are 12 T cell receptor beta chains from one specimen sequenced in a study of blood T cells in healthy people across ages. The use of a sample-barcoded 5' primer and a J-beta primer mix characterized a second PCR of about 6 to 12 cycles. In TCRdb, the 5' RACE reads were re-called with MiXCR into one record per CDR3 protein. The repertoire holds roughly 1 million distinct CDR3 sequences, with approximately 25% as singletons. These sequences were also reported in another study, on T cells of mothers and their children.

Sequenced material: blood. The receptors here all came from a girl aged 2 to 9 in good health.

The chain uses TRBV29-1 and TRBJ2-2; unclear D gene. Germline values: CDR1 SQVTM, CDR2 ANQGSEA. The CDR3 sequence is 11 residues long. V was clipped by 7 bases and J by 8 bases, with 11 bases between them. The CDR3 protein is CSGLVSGELFF. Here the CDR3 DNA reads TGCAGCGGGCTAGTATCGGGGGAGCTGTTTTTT.

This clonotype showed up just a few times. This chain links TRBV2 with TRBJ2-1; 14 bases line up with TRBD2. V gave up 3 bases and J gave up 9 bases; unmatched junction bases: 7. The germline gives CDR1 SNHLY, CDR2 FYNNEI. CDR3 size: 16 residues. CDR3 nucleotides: TGTGCCAGCAGTGATATAGGGACTAGCGGGAGAGGTGAGCAGTTCTTC. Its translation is CASSDIGTSGRGEQFF. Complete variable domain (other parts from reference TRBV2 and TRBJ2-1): EPEVTQTPSHQVTQMGQEVILRCVPISNHLYFYWYRQILGQKVEFLVSFYNNEISEKSEIFDDQFSVERPDGSNFTLKIRSTKLEDSAMYFCASSDIGTSGRGEQFFGPGTRLTVL.

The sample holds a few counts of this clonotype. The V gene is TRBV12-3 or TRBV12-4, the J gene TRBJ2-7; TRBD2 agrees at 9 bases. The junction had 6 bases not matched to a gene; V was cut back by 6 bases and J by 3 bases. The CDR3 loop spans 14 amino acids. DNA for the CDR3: TGTGCCAGCAGCACAGCGGGGGGTCGCTACGAGCAGTACTTC. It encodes CASSTAGGRYEQYF.

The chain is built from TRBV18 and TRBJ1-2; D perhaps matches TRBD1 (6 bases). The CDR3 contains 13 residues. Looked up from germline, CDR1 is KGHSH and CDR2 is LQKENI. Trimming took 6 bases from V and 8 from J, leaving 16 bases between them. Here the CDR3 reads CASSPRGGNGYTF. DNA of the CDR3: TGTGCCAGCTCCCCGAGAGGGGGGAACGGCTACACCTTC.

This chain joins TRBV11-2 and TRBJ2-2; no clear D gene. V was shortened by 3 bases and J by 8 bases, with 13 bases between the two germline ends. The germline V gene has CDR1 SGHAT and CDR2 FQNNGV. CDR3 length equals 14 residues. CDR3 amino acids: CASSFPGLLGELFF. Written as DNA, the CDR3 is TGTGCCAGCAGCTTTCCGGGTCTACTGGGGGAGCTGTTTTTT.

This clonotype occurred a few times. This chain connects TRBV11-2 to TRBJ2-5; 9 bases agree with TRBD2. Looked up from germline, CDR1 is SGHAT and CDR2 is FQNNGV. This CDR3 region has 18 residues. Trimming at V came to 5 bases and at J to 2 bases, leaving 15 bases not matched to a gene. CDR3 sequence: CASSTGTSPSWGQETQYF. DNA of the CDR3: TGTGCCAGCAGCACCGGGACTAGCCCCTCGTGGGGGCAAGAGACCCAGTACTTC.

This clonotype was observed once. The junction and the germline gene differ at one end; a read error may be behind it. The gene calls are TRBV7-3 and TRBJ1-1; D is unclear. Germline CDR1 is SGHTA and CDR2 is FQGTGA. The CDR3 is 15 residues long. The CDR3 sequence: CASSPTTGMNTEAFF. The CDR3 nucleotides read TGTGCCAGCAGCCCAACGACCGGAATGAACACTGAAGCCTTCTTT.

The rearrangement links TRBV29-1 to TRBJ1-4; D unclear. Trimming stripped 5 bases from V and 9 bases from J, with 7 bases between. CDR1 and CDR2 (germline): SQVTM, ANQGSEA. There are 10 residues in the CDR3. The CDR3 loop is CSVLGKKLFF. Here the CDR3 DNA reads TGCAGCGTTCTAGGAAAAAAACTGTTTTTT.

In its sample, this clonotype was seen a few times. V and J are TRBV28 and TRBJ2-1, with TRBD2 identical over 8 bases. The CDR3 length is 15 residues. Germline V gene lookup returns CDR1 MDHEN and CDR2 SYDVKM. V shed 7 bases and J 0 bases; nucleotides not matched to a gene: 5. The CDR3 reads CASTSGPGSYNEQFF. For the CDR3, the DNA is TGTGCCAGCACTAGCGGGCCCGGCTCCTACAATGAGCAGTTCTTC.

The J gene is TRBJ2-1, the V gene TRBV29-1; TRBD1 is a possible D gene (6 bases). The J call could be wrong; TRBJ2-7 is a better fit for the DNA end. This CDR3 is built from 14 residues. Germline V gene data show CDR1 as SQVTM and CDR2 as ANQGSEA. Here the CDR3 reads CSVEDPGDSYEQYF. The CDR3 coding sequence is TGCAGCGTTGAAGATCCAGGGGACTCCTACGAGCAGTACTTC.

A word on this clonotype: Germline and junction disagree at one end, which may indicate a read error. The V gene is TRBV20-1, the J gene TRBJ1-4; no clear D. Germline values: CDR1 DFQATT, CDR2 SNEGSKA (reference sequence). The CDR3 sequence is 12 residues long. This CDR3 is CSVAATNGKLFF. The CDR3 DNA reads TGCAGTGTAGCGGCAACTAATGGAAAACTGTTTTTT.

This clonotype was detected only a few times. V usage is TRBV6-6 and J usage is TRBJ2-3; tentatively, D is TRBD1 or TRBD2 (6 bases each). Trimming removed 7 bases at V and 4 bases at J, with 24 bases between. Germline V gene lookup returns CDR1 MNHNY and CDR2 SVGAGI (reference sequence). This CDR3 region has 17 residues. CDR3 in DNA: TGTGCCAGCATCCAAGCTAGGGGGGCGATATCAGCAGATACGCAGTATTTT. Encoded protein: CASIQARGAISADTQYF.